This TCR beta chain was profiled in a study of blood T cell repertoires in COVID-19. Authors' methods: It was from reference gene primer amplification that nucleated cell counts were estimated. Using immunoSEQ multiplex PCR, the repertoire was profiled, and TCRdb retains in-frame clones only, with some absent. The DNA gave D and trimming, while V, J and clone size come from that table. This table holds approximately 300,000 clones, about 83% found once. The CDR3 contains 15 residues. The V gene end was trimmed by 7 bases and the J gene end by 2 bases; junction bases not matched to a gene: 4. Germline V lookup: CDR1 SQVTM, CDR2 ANQGSEA.

Sequenced: peripheral blood. The TCR sequence derives from a woman aged 45-59 years with acute or convalescent COVID-19. This chain joins TRBV29-1 and TRBJ2-5; 16 nucleotides align to TRBD2. The CDR3 reads CSAGLAGGGQETQYF. As DNA, the CDR3 is TGCAGCGCGGGACTAGCGGGAGGGGGGCAAGAGACCCAGTACTTC. The entire variable domain, with the rest obtained from reference TRBV29-1 and TRBJ2-5, is as follows: SAVISQKPSRDICQRGTSLTIQCQVDSQVTMMFWYRQQPGQSLTLIATANQGSEATYESGFVIDKFPISRPNLTFSTLTVSNMSPEDSSIYLCSAGLAGGGQETQYFGPGTRLLVL.